The sequence of this T cell receptor beta chain was determined in a study of regulatory T cells in long-lasting Graves disease. This clonotype was counted a few times. This CDR3 is 13 amino acids long. Trimming cost V 1 base and J 7 bases, with 8 bases left between them. The V gene's germline CDR1 is DFQATT and CDR2 SNEGSKA (reference sequence). In building TCR beta libraries, iRepertoire HTBI primers were used together with Arm-PCR of CDR3 regions. TCRdb passed the multiplex PCR reads through MiXCR, listing each CDR3 protein once. The sample carries 310,000 or so distinct CDR3 sequences, around 20% recorded once. Sample time point: persistent/refractory GD, antithyroid drugs over 5 years with positive TRAb. The TCR library used RNA extracted from PBMCs.

The sequence was collected from a female donor with Graves disease. The rearrangement joins TRBV20-1 to TRBJ1-6; perhaps TRBD1 as D (6 bases). The sequenced sample was peripheral blood mononuclear cells (PBMCs), obtained when the disease was refractory, from a patient treated with antithyroid drugs. The CDR3 DNA follows: TGCAGTGCTAGAGGCCAGGGGAATTCACCCCTCCACTTT. Translation: CSARGQGNSPLHF.